This T cell receptor beta chain was captured by sequencing in a study of CD8+ T cells in alopecia areata. Points from the study as a whole: Scalp clonality and expanded CD8+ clones among the top 100 were significantly decreased by tofacitinib.

Following RNA extraction, reverse transcription yielded cDNA that acted as the sequencing template. Here immunoSEQ multiplex PCR was the method, and the copy in TCRdb shows in-frame clones only, minus some. This sample has roughly 280,000 clones, with 60% found just once. V lost 2 bases, J lost 2 bases, and 0 bases stayed unmatched. The CDR3 is made up of 14 amino acids. Germline assignment: CDR1 SGDLS and CDR2 YYNGEE. Turning to this clone: Antigen unknown. The sample contains more than one DNA sequence encoding this CDR3.

As for treatment: oral pan-JAK inhibitor, 5-10 mg twice daily. Sampling of alopecia areata patients yielded lesional scalp punch biopsies as well as peripheral blood. The source was CD4+ T cells sorted from blood, collected around week 54, from a patient treated with tofacitinib. The sequence came from a human donor with alopecia areata. This chain connects TRBV9 to TRBJ2-5; 10 bases agree with TRBD1. For the CDR3, the DNA is TGTGCCAGCAGCGTGGGACAGGGGCAAGAGACCCAGTACTTC. Its translation is CASSVGQGQETQYF.